This T cell receptor (beta chain) was observed in a study of response to subunit inactivated influenza vaccine. Study-level findings and limits: Every seasonal influenza vaccination brings in few new T cells, the authors suggested.

J was trimmed by 4 bases and V by 1 base; bases with no gene match: 4. Germline V gene lookup returns CDR1 SGHRS and CDR2 YFSETQ. CDR3 length: 15 amino acids. Note on this clonotype: Its antigen remains unknown.

One entry per CDR3 protein results from TCRdb running MiXCR on the RT-PCR reads. In the table there are around 580,000 distinct CDR3 sequences, about 11% of which are singletons. The TCR comes from a man in his fifties who received an inactivated influenza vaccine. The sample consisted of PBMCs from blood, taken on the day of vaccination. This chain uses TRBV5-1 with TRBJ2-3; the match to TRBD2 covers 9 bases. CDR3 residues: CASSLSGGSSDTQYF. CDR3 in DNA: TGCGCCAGCAGCTTGAGCGGGGGGTCCTCAGATACGCAGTATTTT.